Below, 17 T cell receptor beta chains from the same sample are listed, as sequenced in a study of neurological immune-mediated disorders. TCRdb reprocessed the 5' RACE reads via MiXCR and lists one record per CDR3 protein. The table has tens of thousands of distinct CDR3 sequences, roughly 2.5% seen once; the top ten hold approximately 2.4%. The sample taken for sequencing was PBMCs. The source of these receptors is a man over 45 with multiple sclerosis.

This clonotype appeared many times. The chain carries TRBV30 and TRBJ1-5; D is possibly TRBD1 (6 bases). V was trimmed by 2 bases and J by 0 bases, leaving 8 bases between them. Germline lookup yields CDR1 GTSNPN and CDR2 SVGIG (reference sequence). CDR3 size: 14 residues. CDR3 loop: CAWSRTVSNQPQHF. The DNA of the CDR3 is TGTGCCTGGAGTCGGACAGTTAGCAATCAGCCCCAGCATTTT.

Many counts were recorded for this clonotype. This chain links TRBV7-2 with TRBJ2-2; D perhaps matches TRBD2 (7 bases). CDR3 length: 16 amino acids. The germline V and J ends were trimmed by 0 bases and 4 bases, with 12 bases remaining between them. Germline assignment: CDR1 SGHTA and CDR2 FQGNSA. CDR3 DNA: TGTGCCAGCAGCTTAGCGGGGGGAGGGGGCACCGGGGAGCTGTTTTTT. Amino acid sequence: CASSLAGGGGTGELFF.

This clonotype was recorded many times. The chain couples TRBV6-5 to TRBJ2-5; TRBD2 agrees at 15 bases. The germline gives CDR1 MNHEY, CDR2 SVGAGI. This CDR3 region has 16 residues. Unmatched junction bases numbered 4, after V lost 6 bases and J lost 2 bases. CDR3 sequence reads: CASSRGLAGGQETQYF. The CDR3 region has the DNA TGTGCCAGCAGCCGGGGACTAGCGGGGGGACAAGAGACCCAGTACTTC.

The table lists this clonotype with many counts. DNA of the CDR3: TGTGCCAGCAGCTTTGGACTAGCAGTTGAGGATACGCAGTATTTT. Encoded protein: CASSFGLAVEDTQYF. The chain has TRBV9 and TRBJ2-3; 8 bases match TRBD2. The V and J ends lost 4 bases and 6 bases, in that order; junction bases with no gene match: 10. The CDR3 consists of 15 residues. Looked up from germline, CDR1 is SGDLS and CDR2 is YYNGEE.

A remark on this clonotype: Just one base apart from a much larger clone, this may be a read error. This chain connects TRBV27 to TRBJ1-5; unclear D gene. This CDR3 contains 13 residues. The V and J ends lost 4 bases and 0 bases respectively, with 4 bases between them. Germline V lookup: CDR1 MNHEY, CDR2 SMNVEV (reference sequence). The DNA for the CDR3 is TGTGCCAGCAGTTGGTATAGCAATCAGCCCCAGCATTTT. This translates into CASSWYSNQPQHF.

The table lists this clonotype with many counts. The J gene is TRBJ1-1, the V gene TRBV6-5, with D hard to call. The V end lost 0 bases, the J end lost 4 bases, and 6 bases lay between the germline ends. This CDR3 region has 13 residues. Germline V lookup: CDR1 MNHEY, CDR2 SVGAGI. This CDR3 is CASSYSGSTEAFF. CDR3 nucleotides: TGTGCCAGCAGTTACTCAGGGAGCACTGAAGCTTTCTTT.

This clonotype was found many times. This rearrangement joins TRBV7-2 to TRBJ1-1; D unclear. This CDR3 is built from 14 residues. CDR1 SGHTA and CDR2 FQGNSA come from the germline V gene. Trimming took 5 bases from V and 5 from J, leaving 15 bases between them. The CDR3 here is CASSRVTTGTEAFF. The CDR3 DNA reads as TGTGCCAGCAGCAGGGTTACAACGGGGACTGAAGCTTTCTTT.

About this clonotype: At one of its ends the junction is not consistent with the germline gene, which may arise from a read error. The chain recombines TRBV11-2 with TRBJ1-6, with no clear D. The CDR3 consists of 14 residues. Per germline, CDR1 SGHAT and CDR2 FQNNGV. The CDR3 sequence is CASSLWGVFRALNF. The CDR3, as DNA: TGTGCCAGCAGCTTATGGGGTGTTTTCAGAGCCCTCAACTTT. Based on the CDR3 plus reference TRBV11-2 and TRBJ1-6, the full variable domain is EAGVAQSPRYKIIEKRQSVAFWCNPISGHATLYWYQQILGQGPKLLIQFQNNGVVDDSQLPKDRFSAERLKGVDSTLKIQPAKLEDSAVYLCASSLWGVFRALNFGNGTRLTVT.

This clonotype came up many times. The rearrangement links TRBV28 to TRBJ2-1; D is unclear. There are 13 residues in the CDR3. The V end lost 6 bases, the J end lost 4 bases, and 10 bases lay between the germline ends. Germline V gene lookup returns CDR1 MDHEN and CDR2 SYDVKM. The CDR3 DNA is TGTGCCAGCAGCCCCCCCTGGTACAATGAGCAGTTCTTC. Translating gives CASSPPWYNEQFF.

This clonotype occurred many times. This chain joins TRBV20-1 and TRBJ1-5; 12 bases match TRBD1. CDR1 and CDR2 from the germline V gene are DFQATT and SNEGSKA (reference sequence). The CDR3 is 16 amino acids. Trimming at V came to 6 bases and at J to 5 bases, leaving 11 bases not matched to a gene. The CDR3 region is CSAPGQGAGIDQPQHF. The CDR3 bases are TGCAGTGCCCCGGGACAGGGGGCCGGGATTGATCAGCCCCAGCATTTT.

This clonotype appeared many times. CDR3: CASSFRDTGTIYGYTF. The CDR3 DNA sequence: TGCGCCAGCAGCTTCCGGGACACCGGTACGATCTATGGCTACACCTTC. The rearrangement joins TRBV5-1 to TRBJ1-2, with TRBD1 as a possible D gene (6 bases). The CDR3 has 16 residues. Trimming cost V 2 bases and J 4 bases, with 18 bases left between them. CDR1 and CDR2 (germline): SGHRS, YFSETQ.

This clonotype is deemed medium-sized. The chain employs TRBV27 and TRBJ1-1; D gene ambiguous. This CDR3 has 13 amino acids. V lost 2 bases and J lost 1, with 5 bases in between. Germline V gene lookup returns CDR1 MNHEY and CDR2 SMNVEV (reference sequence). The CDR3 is CASSLAANTEAFF. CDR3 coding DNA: TGTGCCAGCAGTTTAGCAGCGAACACTGAAGCTTTCTTT.

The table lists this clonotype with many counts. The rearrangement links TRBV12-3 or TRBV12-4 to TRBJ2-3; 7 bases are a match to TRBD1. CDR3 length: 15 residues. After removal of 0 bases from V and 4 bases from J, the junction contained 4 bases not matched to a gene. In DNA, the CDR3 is TGTGCCAGCAGTTTAGCGCCAGGGGGATCAGATACGCAGTATTTT. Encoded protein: CASSLAPGGSDTQYF.

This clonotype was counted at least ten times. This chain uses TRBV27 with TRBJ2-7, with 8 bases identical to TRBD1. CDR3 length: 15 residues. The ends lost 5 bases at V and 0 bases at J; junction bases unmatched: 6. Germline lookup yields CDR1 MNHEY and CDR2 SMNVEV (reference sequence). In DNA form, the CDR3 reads TGTGCCAGCAGTCCCGGGGACAGGAGCTCCTACGAGCAGTACTTC. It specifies CASSPGDRSSYEQYF.

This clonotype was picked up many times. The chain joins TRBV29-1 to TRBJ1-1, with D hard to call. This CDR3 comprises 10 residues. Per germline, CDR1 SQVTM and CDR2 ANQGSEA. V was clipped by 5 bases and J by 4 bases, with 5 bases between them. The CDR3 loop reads CSVKTTEAFF. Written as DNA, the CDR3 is TGCAGCGTTAAAACCACTGAAGCTTTCTTT.

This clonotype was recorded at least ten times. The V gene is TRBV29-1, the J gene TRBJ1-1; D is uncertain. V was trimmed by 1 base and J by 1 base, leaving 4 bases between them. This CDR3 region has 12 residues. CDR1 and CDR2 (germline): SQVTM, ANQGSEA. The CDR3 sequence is CSVEGGNTEAFF. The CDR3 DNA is TGCAGCGTTGAAGGTGGGAACACTGAAGCTTTCTTT.

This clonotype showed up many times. DNA of the CDR3: TGCAGTGCTAGAGATGCGCAGGCCCCCGGGGAGCTGTTTTTT. Its protein is CSARDAQAPGELFF. The chain carries TRBV20-1 and TRBJ2-2; the D is unclear. The CDR3 is 14 residues long. V was clipped by 0 bases and J by 6 bases, with 11 bases between them. The germline V gene encodes CDR1 DFQATT and CDR2 SNEGSKA (reference sequence).